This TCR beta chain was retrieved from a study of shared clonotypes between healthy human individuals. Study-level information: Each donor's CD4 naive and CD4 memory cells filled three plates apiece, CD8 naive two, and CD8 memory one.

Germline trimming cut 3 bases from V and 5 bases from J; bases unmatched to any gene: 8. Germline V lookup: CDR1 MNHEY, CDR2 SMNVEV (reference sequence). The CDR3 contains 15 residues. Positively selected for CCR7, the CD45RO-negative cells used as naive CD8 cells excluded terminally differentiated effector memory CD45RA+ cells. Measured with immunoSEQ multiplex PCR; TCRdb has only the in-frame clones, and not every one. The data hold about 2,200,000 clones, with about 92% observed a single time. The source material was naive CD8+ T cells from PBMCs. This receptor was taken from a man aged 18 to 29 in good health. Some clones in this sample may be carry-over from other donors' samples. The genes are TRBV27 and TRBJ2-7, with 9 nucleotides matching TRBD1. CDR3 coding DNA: TGTGCCAGCAGTTTGGGGGGGACAGGGACGAACGAGCAGTACTTC. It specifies CASSLGGTGTNEQYF.